A single sample gave rise to the 21 T cell receptor beta chains below, sequenced in a study of shared clonotypes between healthy human individuals. The method was immunoSEQ multiplex PCR; TCRdb's version includes in-frame clones alone and lacks a portion of them. This table has 2 million to 2.5 million clones, more than 85% appearing once. The sequenced sample consisted of naive CD4+ T cells from PBMCs. Subset reported: CD45RA+ positively selected. Receptor source: a man aged 18 to 30 in good health. Some clones in this sample may be carry-over from other donors' samples.

This rearrangement joins TRBV19 to TRBJ1-1; 7 bases align to TRBD1. V dropped 9 bases and J dropped 3; count of bases not matched to a gene: 13. This CDR3 contains 15 residues. Germline CDR1 reads LNHDA; CDR2 reads SQIVND (reference sequence). The CDR3 DNA is TGTGCCAGCGCCGAATTACAGGGGAGGGACACTGAAGCTTTCTTT. It is translated as CASAELQGRDTEAFF.

The chain joins TRBV15 to TRBJ2-1; 8 nucleotides align to TRBD1. The CDR3 is made up of 17 amino acids. In germline, CDR1 is LNHNV, CDR2 YYDKDF (reference sequence). The ends lost 1 base at V and 6 bases at J; junction bases unmatched: 11. For the CDR3, the DNA is TGTGCCACCAGCAGAGGCAGGGGGCAATCGTTGGTCAATGAGCAGTTCTTC. Its protein is CATSRGRGQSLVNEQFF.

The rearrangement uses TRBV7-9 and TRBJ1-2, with 8 bases fitting TRBD1. Germline loops: CDR1 SEHNR, CDR2 FQNEAQ (reference sequence). V shed 5 bases and J 8 bases; nucleotides not matched to a gene: 10. The CDR3 consists of 14 residues. CDR3 protein: CASSPLGRGLGYTF. The CDR3 DNA is TGTGCCAGCAGCCCACTCGGCAGGGGGCTCGGCTACACCTTC.

The rearrangement joins TRBV29-1 to TRBJ1-2; tentative D call: TRBD1 (6 bases). This CDR3 contains 13 residues. V lost 8 bases, J lost 6 bases, and 19 bases lay in between. Germline-derived CDR1 and CDR2 are SQVTM and ANQGSEA. Written as DNA, the CDR3 is TGCAGCACCCAAGGGGGGGGCGTGGATGGCTACACCTTC. This gives the protein CSTQGGGVDGYTF. The whole variable domain, filled in from reference TRBV29-1 and TRBJ1-2, reads SAVISQKPSRDICQRGTSLTIQCQVDSQVTMMFWYRQQPGQSLTLIATANQGSEATYESGFVIDKFPISRPNLTFSTLTVSNMSPEDSSIYLCSTQGGGVDGYTFGSGTRLTVV.

The gene calls are TRBV6-1 and TRBJ2-1, with a possible D match to TRBD1 (6 bases). Germline values: CDR1 MNHNS, CDR2 SASEGT. There are 15 residues in the CDR3. Trimming removed 7 bases from V and 3 bases from J, with 16 bases in between. CDR3 bases: TGTGCCAGCACCCAGGGGCCCGGATTCTACAATGAGCAGTTCTTC. Its translation: CASTQGPGFYNEQFF.

On this clone: Other DNA sequences in this sample translate to the same CDR3. The CDR3 DNA sequence: TGTGCCAGCAGCTTGGACAGCACAGATACGCAGTATTTT. It codes for CASSLDSTDTQYF. The gene calls are TRBV11-2 and TRBJ2-3; D is ambiguous. The germline V gene has CDR1 SGHAT and CDR2 FQNNGV. The ends were cut back, 3 bases at V and 0 bases at J, with 4 bases in the middle. This CDR3 is built from 13 residues.

CDR3 nucleotide sequence: TGCGCCAGCAGCCAAGCAAGTACCTTAGCGGCTACCTACGAGCAGTACTTC. This codes for CASSQASTLAATYEQYF. The gene calls are TRBV4-3 and TRBJ2-7; tentatively, D is TRBD2 (6 bases). Trimming stripped 1 base from V and 2 bases from J, with 18 bases between. CDR1 is LGHNA and CDR2 is YSLEER in the germline V gene. The CDR3 sequence is 17 residues long.

As for this clone: The same CDR3 also results from other DNA sequences found in this sample. V usage is TRBV5-1 and J usage is TRBJ2-7, with 8 nucleotides matching TRBD2. Germline V gene data show CDR1 as SGHRS and CDR2 as YFSETQ. This CDR3 has 14 residues. The V and J ends lost 0 bases and 1 base, in that order; junction bases with no gene match: 0. CDR3 sequence (DNA): TGCGCCAGCAGCTTGGCTAGCGGGTCCTACGAGCAGTACTTC. It yields the protein CASSLASGSYEQYF.

The rearrangement uses TRBV28 and TRBJ1-2; D uncertain. The CDR3 covers 15 residues. Germline values: CDR1 MDHEN, CDR2 SYDVKM. The V and J ends lost 6 bases and 4 bases respectively, with 18 bases between them. CDR3 sequence: CASRLTTASRYGYTF. CDR3 coding DNA: TGTGCCAGCAGGTTAACTACTGCAAGTCGCTATGGCTACACCTTC.

The rearrangement uses TRBV6-6 and TRBJ2-5; D possibly uses TRBD1 or TRBD2 (7 bases each). Germline assignment: CDR1 MNHNY and CDR2 SVGAGI (reference sequence). The CDR3 length is 16 residues. V gave up 1 base and J gave up 1 base, with 13 bases separating them. The CDR3 DNA is TGTGCCAGCAGTTACTTACAGGGGACTATCCAAGAGACCCAGTACTTC. Its translation: CASSYLQGTIQETQYF.

The chain combines TRBV5-1 with TRBJ1-1; TRBD1 matches 7 bases. The J segment lost 1 base and the V segment lost 4 bases, leaving 7 bases of the junction unmatched. Germline V gives CDR1 SGHRS, CDR2 YFSETQ. This CDR3 contains 15 residues. The DNA of the CDR3 is TGCGCCAGCAGCCATACAGGGGATGGGAACACTGAAGCTTTCTTT. Translating it yields CASSHTGDGNTEAFF.

The chain couples TRBV28 to TRBJ1-2; 9 bases agree with TRBD1. After removal of 8 bases from V and 8 bases from J, the junction contained 12 bases not matched to a gene. The germline CDR1 and CDR2 sequences are MDHEN and SYDVKM. The CDR3 is 14 residues long. As DNA, the CDR3 is TGTGCCAGCCAGGACAGGGGATCTTCGCGGGGCTACACCTTC. It codes for CASQDRGSSRGYTF.

This clone was seen once. This same CDR3 is encoded by further DNA sequences in the sample. V and J are TRBV5-1 and TRBJ1-2, with no clear D. Germline assignment: CDR1 SGHRS and CDR2 YFSETQ. The CDR3 has 13 amino acids. V was pared by 2 bases and J by 2 bases, with 7 bases between. As DNA, the CDR3 is TGCGCCAGCAGCTTTACGGGGAACTATGGCTACACCTTC. It yields the protein CASSFTGNYGYTF.

This clone was observed a single time. One end of the junction is discordant with germline, which a read error may explain. The chain joins TRBV25-1 to TRBJ1-1, with 9 nucleotides matching TRBD1. The CDR3 runs 13 residues. The V gene's germline CDR1 is MGHDK and CDR2 SYGVNS. CDR3 protein: CACRGQGNTEAFF. The CDR3 DNA reads as TGTGCCTGCAGGGGACAGGGGAACACTGAAGCTTTCTTT. The full variable domain, in which reference TRBV25-1 and TRBJ1-1 provide the parts outside the CDR3, is EADIYQTPRYLVIGTGKKITLECSQTMGHDKMYWYQQDPGMELHLIHYSYGVNSTEKGDLSSESTVSRIRTEHFPLTLESARPSHTSQYLCACRGQGNTEAFFGQGTRLTVV.

V usage is TRBV4-3 and J usage is TRBJ2-7; D is unresolved. The CDR3 has 15 amino acids. CDR1 is LGHNA, CDR2 YSLEER, per germline. V was trimmed by 4 bases and J by 3 bases, leaving 16 bases between them. The CDR3 nucleotides are TGCGCCAGCAGCCGAGATTCGATAGGCCTCTACGAGCAGTACTTC. Translating gives CASSRDSIGLYEQYF.

CDR3 DNA: TGTGCCAGCAGGGAAACAGGGGAAACTGGAAACACCATATATTTT. Its protein is CASRETGETGNTIYF. This chain connects TRBV2 to TRBJ1-3; 7 bases match TRBD1. The CDR3 is 15 residues long. The germline gives CDR1 SNHLY, CDR2 FYNNEI. Germline trimming cut 6 bases from V and 2 bases from J; bases unmatched to any gene: 7.

The rearrangement links TRBV5-1 to TRBJ1-4, with 7 bases aligning to TRBD1. The CDR3 loop spans 15 amino acids. CDR1 is SGHRS, CDR2 YFSETQ, per germline. Trimming took 4 bases from V and 5 from J; bases not matched to a gene: 8. In DNA form, the CDR3 reads TGCGCCAGCAGCCCGGGGGGACAGCGGAATGAAAAACTGTTTTTT. It translates to CASSPGGQRNEKLFF.

The V and J genes are TRBV9 and TRBJ2-2; D gene uncertain. CDR3 length: 12 residues. Germline V lookup: CDR1 SGDLS, CDR2 YYNGEE. Deletions cut 0 bases from V and 9 bases from J, with 6 bases between. CDR3 nucleotides: TGTGCCAGCAGCGTAGAAGCTCGGGAGCTGTTTTTT. This sequence encodes CASSVEARELFF.

The chain links TRBV10-3 to TRBJ1-1; D is perhaps TRBD1 (6 bases). Germline CDR1 and CDR2: ENHRY and SYGVKD. V was trimmed by 6 bases and J by 5 bases, leaving 13 bases between them. The length of the CDR3 is 13 residues. The CDR3, as DNA: TGTGCCATCAGCACATTTGACAGGACTGAAGCTTTCTTT. Its translation is CAISTFDRTEAFF.

The chain is built from TRBV29-1 and TRBJ1-2, with D uncertain. The CDR3 is made up of 15 amino acids. V lost 1 base to trimming and J lost 4 bases, with 16 bases between them. CDR1 SQVTM and CDR2 ANQGSEA come from the germline V gene. CDR3 residues: CSVEGRTDQIYGYTF. The CDR3 DNA reads TGCAGCGTTGAAGGTAGGACGGACCAAATCTATGGCTACACCTTC.

The genes are TRBV29-1 and TRBJ1-2, with TRBD1 matching over 10 bases. Germline trimming cut 2 bases from V and 4 bases from J; bases unmatched to any gene: 4. The CDR3 consists of 14 residues. The V gene's germline CDR1 is SQVTM and CDR2 ANQGSEA. Here the CDR3 reads CSVELTGGGYGYTF. DNA of the CDR3: TGCAGCGTTGAATTGACAGGGGGCGGCTATGGCTACACCTTC.